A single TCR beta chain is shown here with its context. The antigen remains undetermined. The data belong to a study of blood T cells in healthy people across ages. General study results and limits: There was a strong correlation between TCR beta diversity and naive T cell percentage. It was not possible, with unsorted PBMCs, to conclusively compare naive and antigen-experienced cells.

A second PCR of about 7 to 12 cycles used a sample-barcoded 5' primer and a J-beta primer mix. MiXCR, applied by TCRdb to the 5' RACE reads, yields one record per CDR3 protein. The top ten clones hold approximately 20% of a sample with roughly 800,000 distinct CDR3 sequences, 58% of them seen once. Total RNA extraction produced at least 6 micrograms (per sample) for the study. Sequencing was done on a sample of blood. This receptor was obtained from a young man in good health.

DNA of the CDR3: TGTGCCAGCAGCTTAGTTGGACTAGCGGATAGTTACGAGCAGTACTTC. Translated: CASSLVGLADSYEQYF. The chain is built from TRBV7-2 and TRBJ2-7, with 10 bases aligning to TRBD2. CDR1 and CDR2 from the germline V gene are SGHTA and FQGNSA. Trimming took 1 base from V and 4 from J; bases not matched to a gene: 7. The CDR3 contains 16 residues.